The clone carrying this T cell receptor beta chain has just a few counts. The antigen is undetermined. This specimen belongs to a study of response to subunit inactivated influenza vaccine. TCRdb called the RT-PCR reads again in MiXCR, with one record for every CDR3 protein. The data hold hundreds of thousands of distinct CDR3 sequences, with 15% to 19% observed a single time. CDR1 LGHNA and CDR2 YSLEER come from the germline V gene. The CDR3 contains 19 residues. V was clipped by 1 base and J by 6 bases, with 24 bases between them. Regarding the study as a whole: It was the authors' suggestion that each seasonal influenza vaccination recruits few new T cells.

The material sequenced was PBMCs from blood, taken 11 to 12 days after vaccination. The receptor's source is a man aged 45 to 65 who received an inactivated influenza vaccine. The chain couples TRBV4-3 to TRBJ2-2; the D gene is possibly TRBD1 (5 bases). The CDR3 coding sequence is TGCGCCAGCAGCCAAGGTTCCCAGGGTGGCGAGTCTACCGCCGGGGAGCTGTTTTTT. It codes for CASSQGSQGGESTAGELFF.